This T cell receptor (beta chain) comes out of a study of Ad26.COV2.S vaccination and SARS-CoV-2 variants. Treatment: roughly 18 received Ad26.COV2.S at low or high dose, single or two shots; about 5 received placebo; per-sample allocation not given. Sample collection was performed on day 63 after the first vaccine or placebo injection. Donation was by an adult aged 18-55 years who was in Boston. Profiling relied on immunoSEQ multiplex PCR, and the TCRdb table lists in-frame clones only, not all of them. The sample has 300,000 to 450,000 clones; about 88% are singletons. Points on this clone: The target antigen is unknown.

Study-wide results and caveats: Among vaccine recipients, spike-specific TCR breadth exceeded that of placebo recipients.

The CDR3 has 15 residues. Germline trimming cut 5 bases from V and 1 base from J; bases unmatched to any gene: 1. Germline CDR1 and CDR2: SGHTA and FQGNSA. Material: peripheral blood, obtained in a trial of Ad26.COV2.S vaccine versus placebo. The TCR comes from a person between 18 and 60 years old who received the Ad26.COV2.S COVID-19 vaccine or a placebo. The rearrangement links TRBV7-2 to TRBJ2-1, with 11 bases lining up with TRBD2. Here the CDR3 reads CASSGTSGSYNEQFF. DNA for the CDR3: TGTGCCAGCAGCGGGACTAGCGGTTCCTACAATGAGCAGTTCTTC.